These 9 T cell receptor beta chains share one sample of origin, sequenced in a study of T cell responses to AZD1222 COVID-19 vaccine (dated by TCRdb to about 2021). The library came from the immunoSEQ multiplex PCR assay. The immuneACCESS repertoire file appears here via TCRdb, limited to in-frame rearrangements. These files lack a portion of the clones; in checked studies, under half of the deficit traces to unresolved V genes, and the cause of the others is not known. The table for this sample lists over 100,000 clones; about nine tenths of them were counted only once. The top ten hold approximately 2.6% of the sample. The sample's time point label, in plain terms: about 28 days (+/-7) after the second vaccine dose. Here the sequenced sample was peripheral blood, taken 28 days after the second AZD1222 dose. The receptors were gathered from an adult who received the AZD1222 COVID-19 vaccine.

This chain links TRBV3-1 (or the pseudogene TRBV3-2) with TRBJ1-1; D is unresolved. Between the trimmed V and J ends, which lost 1 base and 7 bases, there was a span of 16 bases. Looked up from germline, CDR1 is LGHDT and CDR2 is YNNKEL (reference sequence). The length of the CDR3 is 15 residues. Here the CDR3 reads CASSQGGPTRIEAFF. The DNA for the CDR3 is TGTGCCAGCAGCCAAGGCGGGCCTACGCGAATTGAAGCTTTCTTT.

This clone is a singleton in its sample. This chain uses TRBV7-2 with TRBJ1-5; D call uncertain. The CDR3 has 14 residues. V shed 6 bases and J shed 3 bases, with 12 bases lying between them. CDR1 SGHTA and CDR2 FQGNSA come from the germline V gene. The CDR3 loop is CASSSQRTNQPQHF. The CDR3 region has the DNA TGTGCCAGCAGTTCTCAGCGGACCAATCAGCCCCAGCATTTT.

The chain employs TRBV7-7 and TRBJ2-7; 11 positions match TRBD1. Germline lookup yields CDR1 SSHAT and CDR2 FNYEAQ (reference sequence). There are 15 residues in the CDR3. After removal of 3 bases from V and 0 bases from J, the junction contained 1 base not matched to a gene. The CDR3 reads CASSFGTGGSYEQYF. The CDR3 bases are TGTGCCAGCAGCTTTGGGACAGGGGGCTCCTACGAGCAGTACTTC.

This chain uses TRBV11-1 with TRBJ1-1; D remains ambiguous. The V end was cut by 0 bases, the J end by 5 bases, with 7 bases between. The CDR3 totals 13 residues. CDR1 SGHAT and CDR2 FQDESV come from the germline V gene (reference sequence). CDR3 loop: CASSLAWGTEAFF. CDR3 DNA sequence: TGTGCCAGCAGCTTAGCATGGGGAACTGAAGCTTTCTTT.

This chain joins TRBV19 and TRBJ1-3; TRBD1 agrees at 9 bases. Germline loops: CDR1 LNHDA, CDR2 SQIVND (reference sequence). The ends lost 5 bases at V and 14 bases at J; junction bases unmatched: 7. CDR3 length equals 12 residues. The CDR3 DNA reads as TGTGCCAGTAGTTTCCCGGGACAGGGCTTATATTTT. Its protein is CASSFPGQGLYF.

The chain employs TRBV6-4 and TRBJ1-6, with D unclear. CDR3 length equals 13 residues. CDR1 is MRHNA and CDR2 is SNTAGT in the germline V gene. Trimming took off 2 bases at V and 5 bases at J, with 4 bases between the two ends. In DNA, the CDR3 is TGTGCCAGCAGTGACGCGGATAATTCACCCCTCCACTTT. This encodes CASSDADNSPLHF.

This chain links TRBV18 with TRBJ1-4, with D perhaps TRBD1 (6 bases). This CDR3 region has 15 residues. Per germline, CDR1 KGHSH and CDR2 LQKENI. V was clipped by 6 bases and J by 2 bases, with 13 bases between them. The CDR3 loop reads CASSEQGSTNEKLFF. Here the CDR3 DNA reads TGTGCCAGCTCGGAACAGGGTTCCACTAATGAAAAACTGTTTTTT.

The V gene is TRBV2, the J gene TRBJ1-5; D ambiguous. Trimming took 8 bases from V and 6 from J, leaving 17 bases between them. This CDR3 comprises 14 residues. Per germline, CDR1 SNHLY and CDR2 FYNNEI. The CDR3 reads CASSVEGWGQPQHF. CDR3 in DNA: TGTGCCAGCTCAGTGGAGGGTTGGGGTCAGCCCCAGCATTTT.

The V call is TRBV4-1, the J call TRBJ2-7; D assignment may be TRBD1 or TRBD2 (5 bases each). This CDR3 has 18 amino acids. Germline loops: CDR1 MGHRA, CDR2 YSYEKL. Trimming pared 0 bases from V and 0 bases from J, leaving 18 bases between. The CDR3 DNA follows: TGCGCCAGCAGCCAAGAGTCTTCAGGGACCCAAGTCTCCTACGAGCAGTACTTC. As protein: CASSQESSGTQVSYEQYF.